This T cell receptor beta chain was recovered during a study of shared clonotypes between healthy human individuals. Generated by immunoSEQ multiplex PCR, the TCRdb table keeps only in-frame clones and is missing some. The table includes about 1.5 million clones, 95% to 99% detected once. The CDR3 runs to 16 residues. Trimming shortened V by 0 bases and J by 4 bases, and 16 bases separated the two germline ends. Germline V gene sequence: CDR1 SGHRS, CDR2 YFSETQ. The clonotype comes from a man aged 25-45 years in good health. The chain combines TRBV5-1 with TRBJ1-1; D might be TRBD1 (5 bases). Sequenced sample: naive CD4+ T cells sorted from blood. As to subset: CD45RA+ positively selected. CDR3 nucleotide sequence: TGCGCCAGCAGCTTGGACGGGACCTTCACGAGCACTGAAGCTTTCTTT. Protein sequence: CASSLDGTFTSTEAFF.